Given below is one TCR beta chain in context. Its antigen remains unidentified. The germline CDR1 and CDR2 sequences are MNHNS and SASEGT. CDR3 size: 15 residues. The ends lost 0 bases at V and 4 bases at J; junction bases unmatched: 6. The sample belongs to a study of vaccination and CD4 T cells after COVID-19. The treatment here: approximately nine-day PBMC culture with coronavirus spike peptide pools or control peptides (ViraFEST assay). The assay that was used to sequence DNA from cultured CD4+ T cells was the Oncomine TCR Beta short-read assay. Once CD4+ T cells had been cultured, genomic DNA was extracted from them. MiXCR, run by TCRdb on the PCR reads, gives a single entry per CDR3 protein. The profile covers roughly 13,000 distinct CDR3 sequences, with around 56% appearing a single time and roughly 16% taken by the ten largest.

Sequencing was carried out using CD4+ T cells from blood, cultured in vitro. The clonotype originates from a human donor who had recovered from COVID-19. This chain connects TRBV6-1 to TRBJ2-7; 7 bases match TRBD2. CDR3 sequence (DNA): TGTGCCAGCAGTGAAGCATTCAGGGAGGGGTACGAGCAGTACTTC. Translated: CASSEAFREGYEQYF.